Listed here are 21 T cell receptor beta chains from one sample, sequenced in a study of follicular helper T cells after annual influenza vaccination. Clones were read by immunoSEQ multiplex PCR, and TCRdb kept only the in-frame ones, dropping some. The table includes about 10,000 clones, 70% to 85% detected once. Specimen: CXCR5- memory CD4+ T cells sorted from blood, collected 6 weeks after influenza vaccination. The receptors stem from an adult who received the influenza vaccine.

V gene TRBV7-9 combines with J gene TRBJ2-1; 10 bases line up with TRBD1. This CDR3 region has 16 residues. The germline V gene has CDR1 SEHNR and CDR2 FQNEAQ (reference sequence). The V gene end was trimmed by 2 bases and the J gene end by 2 bases; junction bases not matched to a gene: 3. CDR3 amino acids: CASSLFGTGAYNEQFF. CDR3 DNA sequence: TGTGCCAGCAGCTTATTCGGGACAGGGGCCTACAATGAGCAGTTCTTC.

The chain is built from TRBV27 and TRBJ2-2; D unclear. Germline CDR1 MNHEY, CDR2 SMNVEV (reference sequence). Deletions cut 3 bases from V and 1 base from J, with 6 bases between. This CDR3 contains 14 residues. CDR3 amino acids: CASSFVGNTGELFF. CDR3 bases: TGTGCCAGCAGTTTTGTGGGGAACACCGGGGAGCTGTTTTTT.

This rearrangement joins TRBV9 to TRBJ2-5, with D hard to call. Trimming left V 4 bases short and J 1 base short, with 2 bases between. This CDR3 contains 11 residues. The germline gives CDR1 SGDLS, CDR2 YYNGEE. DNA for the CDR3: TGTGCCAGCAGCCCCCAAGAGACCCAGTACTTC. Amino acids: CASSPQETQYF.

Only a few counts were recorded for this clone. The chain is built from TRBV9 and TRBJ1-1; D not certain. The germline CDR1 and CDR2 sequences are SGDLS and YYNGEE. The CDR3 totals 15 residues. Trimming left V 6 bases short and J 1 base short, with 16 bases between. The CDR3 nucleotides read TGTGCCAGCACCGGACGTGGCCAGCCGAACACTGAAGCTTTCTTT. Protein sequence: CASTGRGQPNTEAFF.

The genes are TRBV7-2 and TRBJ2-5, with 9 bases identical to TRBD2. CDR1 SGHTA and CDR2 FQGNSA come from the germline V gene. The CDR3 spans 15 residues. V lost 5 bases and J lost 5; bases outside the gene matches: 9. In nucleotides, the CDR3 is TGTGCCAGCAGCCCCGTGACTAGCGGACGGGAGACCCAGTACTTC. It specifies CASSPVTSGRETQYF.

This clone was counted a few times. The chain joins TRBV6-5 to TRBJ2-7; 7 bases fit TRBD1. Trimming cost V 5 bases and J 2 bases; bases outside gene matches: 9. Germline lookup yields CDR1 MNHEY and CDR2 SVGAGI. The CDR3 consists of 15 residues. The CDR3 region is CASSHQGVPTYEQYF. The DNA of the CDR3 is TGTGCCAGCAGTCATCAGGGGGTCCCAACCTACGAGCAGTACTTC.

The chain has TRBV11-1 and TRBJ2-7, with a weak D call TRBD2 (6 bases). With 11 bases removed from V and 3 bases from J, the gap between germline ends came to 8 bases. CDR3 length equals 10 residues. CDR1 and CDR2 (germline): SGHAT, FQDESV (reference sequence). The CDR3 DNA reads as TGTGCCGGGCGGGGCTACGAGCAGTACTTC. Protein product: CAGRGYEQYF. Full variable domain (missing parts from reference TRBV11-1 and TRBJ2-7): EAEVAQSPRYKITEKSQAVAFWCDPISGHATLYWYRQILGQGPELLVQFQDESVVDDSQLPKDRFSAERLKGVDSTLKIQPAELGDSAMYLCAGRGYEQYFGPGTRLTVT.

This clone was counted a few times. The chain recombines TRBV19 with TRBJ1-6, with 7 positions matching TRBD1. CDR1 LNHDA and CDR2 SQIVND come from the germline V gene (reference sequence). The CDR3 has 13 amino acids. V trimming: 6 bases; J trimming: 10 bases; junction bases outside the gene matches: 6. The DNA for the CDR3 is TGTGCCAGTAGCCCACAGGGGTCCTCACCCCTCCACTTT. Translating gives CASSPQGSSPLHF.

This chain connects TRBV10-3 to TRBJ2-2; maybe TRBD1 (6 bases). CDR3 size: 17 residues. Per germline, CDR1 ENHRY and CDR2 SYGVKD. The V end was cut by 0 bases, the J end by 0 bases, with 11 bases between. The DNA for the CDR3 is TGTGCCATCAGTGAGTCGTCGGGACAATCGAACACCGGGGAGCTGTTTTTT. Amino acids: CAISESSGQSNTGELFF.

The V gene is TRBV5-4, the J gene TRBJ2-1; 8 bases agree with TRBD2. CDR1 is SGHNT and CDR2 is YYREEE in the germline V gene (reference sequence). The ends lost 1 base at V and 3 bases at J; junction bases unmatched: 3. The CDR3 sequence is 15 residues long. CDR3 DNA sequence: TGTGCCAGCAGCTTGAACCTAGCGGGCTACAATGAGCAGTTCTTC. Amino acid sequence: CASSLNLAGYNEQFF. Full variable domain (missing parts from reference TRBV5-4 and TRBJ2-1): ETGVTQSPTHLIKTRGQQVTLRCSSQSGHNTVSWYQQALGQGPQFIFQYYREEENGRGNFPPRFSGLQFPNYSSELNVNALELDDSALYLCASSLNLAGYNEQFFGPGTRLTVL.

The chain links TRBV19 to TRBJ2-7; D uncertain. Germline CDR1 and CDR2: LNHDA and SQIVND (reference sequence). Trimming cost V 5 bases and J 3 bases, with 11 bases left between them. The CDR3 consists of 13 residues. CDR3 in amino acids: CASSVTLRYEQYF. The CDR3 DNA reads TGTGCCAGTAGTGTGACACTCCGCTACGAGCAGTACTTC.

This clone appeared a single time. The chain is built from TRBV6-5 and TRBJ2-4; D remains unclear. CDR1 and CDR2 from the germline V gene are MNHEY and SVGAGI. This CDR3 is 15 amino acids long. V dropped 4 bases and J dropped 0 bases, with 10 bases sitting between them. The CDR3 spells CASSFRSLAKNIQYF. The CDR3, as DNA: TGTGCCAGCAGTTTCCGGTCCTTAGCCAAAAACATTCAGTACTTC.

The chain has TRBV29-1 and TRBJ2-5; 7 bases match TRBD1. V was pared by 4 bases and J by 2 bases, with 10 bases of the junction left unmatched. The CDR3 length is 15 residues. Germline-derived CDR1 and CDR2 are SQVTM and ANQGSEA. CDR3 in DNA: TGCAGCGTTGGACGGGACAGAACACAACAAGAGACCCAGTACTTC. It translates to CSVGRDRTQQETQYF. Combining the CDR3 with reference TRBV29-1 and TRBJ2-5 gives the whole variable domain SAVISQKPSRDICQRGTSLTIQCQVDSQVTMMFWYRQQPGQSLTLIATANQGSEATYESGFVIDKFPISRPNLTFSTLTVSNMSPEDSSIYLCSVGRDRTQQETQYFGPGTRLLVL.

This sequence joins TRBV15 and TRBJ1-6, with no clear D. Germline CDR1 reads LNHNV; CDR2 reads YYDKDF (reference sequence). The CDR3 contains 13 residues. Trimming stripped 3 bases from V and 10 bases from J, with 10 bases between. CDR3 region: CATSREVGSPLHF. CDR3 sequence (DNA): TGTGCCACCAGCAGGGAAGTTGGATCACCCCTCCACTTT.

The chain combines TRBV25-1 with TRBJ2-7; possible D gene TRBD2, 5 bases. CDR3 length: 15 residues. The germline V gene encodes CDR1 MGHDK and CDR2 SYGVNS. V lost 5 bases, J lost 2 bases, and 16 bases lay in between. As DNA, the CDR3 is TGTGCCAGCAGTCCTCAAAACCGGGGTACCTACGAGCAGTACTTC. Amino acid sequence: CASSPQNRGTYEQYF.

The chain has TRBV29-1 and TRBJ1-1, with a weak D call TRBD1 (5 bases). The CDR3 consists of 14 residues. Germline V gene lookup returns CDR1 SQVTM and CDR2 ANQGSEA. Trimming left V 6 bases short and J 4 bases short, with 18 bases between. The CDR3 DNA reads as TGCAGCGTGACTAATTTACAGGCGCGCACTGAAGCTTTCTTT. Translating it yields CSVTNLQARTEAFF.

V usage is TRBV5-6 and J usage is TRBJ1-1; the match to TRBD1 covers 7 bases. The CDR3 sequence is 11 residues long. V gave up 3 bases and J gave up 11 bases; unmatched junction bases: 4. Germline assignment: CDR1 SGHDT and CDR2 YYEEEE. As DNA, the CDR3 is TGTGCCAGCAGCTCCCGGACAGGTGCTTTCTTT. This sequence encodes CASSSRTGAFF.

V and J are TRBV27 and TRBJ2-5, with TRBD2 identical over 9 bases. CDR1 MNHEY and CDR2 SMNVEV come from the germline V gene (reference sequence). The junction had 9 bases not matched to a gene; V was cut back by 5 bases and J by 5 bases. There are 15 residues in the CDR3. The CDR3 region has the DNA TGTGCCAGCAGTATCGGGCGGGGGGGCCTCGAGACCCAGTACTTC. This codes for CASSIGRGGLETQYF.

The V call is TRBV9, the J call TRBJ2-3; unclear D gene. Deletions cut 0 bases from V and 6 bases from J, with 11 bases between. Germline assignment: CDR1 SGDLS and CDR2 YYNGEE. CDR3 length equals 14 residues. The CDR3 DNA is TGTGCCAGCAGCGTAGGACTCGCCCCGGATACGCAGTATTTT. It translates to CASSVGLAPDTQYF.

This clone was detected only a few times. The chain carries TRBV5-1 and TRBJ2-3; 9 bases align to TRBD2. Germline V gene data show CDR1 as SGHRS and CDR2 as YFSETQ. The CDR3 runs 16 residues. V shed 0 bases, J shed 3 bases, and the junction held 5 bases outside the gene matches. CDR3 nucleotide sequence: TGCGCCAGCAGCTTGGGACCGGGACTAGCAACAGATACGCAGTATTTT. Its translation: CASSLGPGLATDTQYF.

V and J are TRBV11-2 and TRBJ1-2, with D possibly being TRBD1 (5 bases). Trimming left V 5 bases short and J 3 bases short, with 10 bases between. The V gene's germline CDR1 is SGHAT and CDR2 FQNNGV. The CDR3 is 13 amino acids. CDR3 nucleotide sequence: TGTGCCAGCAGCCCGGGGCAGTACTATGGCTACACCTTC. Protein: CASSPGQYYGYTF. Filled out from reference TRBV11-2 and TRBJ1-2, the complete variable domain reads EAGVAQSPRYKIIEKRQSVAFWCNPISGHATLYWYQQILGQGPKLLIQFQNNGVVDDSQLPKDRFSAERLKGVDSTLKIQPAKLEDSAVYLCASSPGQYYGYTFGSGTRLTVV.